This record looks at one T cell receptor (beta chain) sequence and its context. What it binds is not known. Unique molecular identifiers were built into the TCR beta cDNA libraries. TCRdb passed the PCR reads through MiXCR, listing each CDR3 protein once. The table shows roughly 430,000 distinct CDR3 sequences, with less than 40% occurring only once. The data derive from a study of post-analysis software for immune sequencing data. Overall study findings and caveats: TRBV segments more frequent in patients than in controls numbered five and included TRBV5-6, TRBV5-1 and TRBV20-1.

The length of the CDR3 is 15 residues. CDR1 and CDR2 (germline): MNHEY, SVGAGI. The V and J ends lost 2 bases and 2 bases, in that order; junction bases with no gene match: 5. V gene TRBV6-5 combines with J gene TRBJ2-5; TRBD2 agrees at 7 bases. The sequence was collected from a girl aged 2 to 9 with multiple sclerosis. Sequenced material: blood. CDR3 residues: CASSYVVGGQETQYF. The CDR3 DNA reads TGTGCCAGCAGTTACGTAGTGGGAGGGCAAGAGACCCAGTACTTC.